These 2 T cell receptor beta chains share one sample of origin, sequenced in a study of ipilimumab plus nivolumab after autologous stem cell transplantation. Repertoires were generated with immunoSEQ multiplex PCR, while TCRdb's copy carries only in-frame clones and drops some. The data contain roughly 86,000 clones, 75% to 85% of them seen just once; the ten biggest clones take up roughly 2.2%. The sample here was PBMCs, taken in a trial of ipilimumab plus nivolumab as post-transplant consolidation. The receptors originated from a male donor with diffuse large B-cell lymphoma.

The V and J genes are TRBV14 and TRBJ2-3; TRBD2 matches at 13 bases. The length of the CDR3 is 16 residues. Trimming removed 5 bases from V and 7 bases from J; junction bases left unmatched: 9. Germline V lookup: CDR1 SGHDN, CDR2 FVKESK. CDR3 amino acids: CASSVLAGGPRNTQYF. Here the CDR3 DNA reads TGTGCCAGCAGCGTACTAGCGGGGGGGCCAAGAAATACGCAGTATTTT.

The chain uses TRBV6-6 and TRBJ1-1; D remains unclear. The CDR3 runs 13 residues. The V end lost 0 bases, the J end lost 1 base, and 3 bases lay between the germline ends. Germline V CDR1 and CDR2: MNHNY, SVGAGI (reference sequence). Written as DNA, the CDR3 is TGTGCCAGCAGTTACTCGAGGAACACTGAAGCTTTCTTT. This translates into CASSYSRNTEAFF.